Presented here are 3 T cell receptor beta chains from one specimen sequenced in a study of T-cell reconstitution after alpha-beta-depleted transplantation in children. The library targeted TCRbeta and was prepared with unique molecular identifiers. TCRdb called the PCR reads again in MiXCR, with one record for every CDR3 protein. The sample records approximately 500,000 distinct CDR3 sequences, more than 9% being singletons. This specimen consisted of PBMCs, obtained before TCRalphabeta/CD19-depleted stem cell transplant. The receptors stem from a child aged 2-15 years with inherited bone marrow failure, due to receive a stem cell transplant.

This clonotype has at least ten counts. This chain joins TRBV5-5 and TRBJ2-7; no clear D. CDR1 and CDR2 from the germline V gene are SGHKS and YYEKEE (reference sequence). Trimming took off 5 bases at V and 7 bases at J, with 22 bases between the two ends. This CDR3 has 15 amino acids. This CDR3 reads CASSSPWSPLGEQYF. The DNA for the CDR3 is TGTGCCAGCAGTTCCCCATGGTCCCCTTTGGGGGAGCAGTACTTC.

The V call is TRBV20-1, the J call TRBJ2-2; 9 nucleotides agree with TRBD2. Germline V gives CDR1 DFQATT, CDR2 SNEGSKA (reference sequence). With 7 bases clipped from V and 5 bases from J, the junction kept 5 bases outside the gene matches. The CDR3 is made up of 13 amino acids. The CDR3 DNA reads as TGCAGTGTAACTAGCGGGTCGACCGGGGAGCTGTTTTTT. It specifies CSVTSGSTGELFF.

A single count supports this clonotype. The gene calls are TRBV19 and TRBJ1-5; D uncertain. Germline V gives CDR1 LNHDA, CDR2 SQIVND (reference sequence). V was cut by 2 bases and J by 3 bases, with 5 bases left in between. CDR3 length: 13 residues. This CDR3 is CASSISANQPQHF. The DNA of the CDR3 is TGTGCCAGTAGTATAAGCGCCAATCAGCCCCAGCATTTT.